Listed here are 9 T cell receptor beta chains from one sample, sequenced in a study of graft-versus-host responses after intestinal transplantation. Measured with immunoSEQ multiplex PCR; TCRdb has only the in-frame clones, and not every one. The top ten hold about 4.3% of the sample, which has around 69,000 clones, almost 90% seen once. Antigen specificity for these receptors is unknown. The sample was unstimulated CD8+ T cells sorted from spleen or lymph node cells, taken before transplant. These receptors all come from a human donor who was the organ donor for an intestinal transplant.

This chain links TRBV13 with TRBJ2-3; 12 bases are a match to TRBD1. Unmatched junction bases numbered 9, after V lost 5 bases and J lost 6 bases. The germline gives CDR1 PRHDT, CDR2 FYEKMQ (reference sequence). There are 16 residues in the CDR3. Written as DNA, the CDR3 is TGTGCCAGCAGCGCCCGGGACAGGGGGCGATCGGATACGCAGTATTTT. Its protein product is CASSARDRGRSDTQYF. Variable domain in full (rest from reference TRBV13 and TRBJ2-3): AAGVIQSPRHLIKEKRETATLKCYPIPRHDTVYWYQQGPGQDPQFLISFYEKMQSDKGSIPDRFSAQQFSDYHSELNMSSLELGDSALYFCASSARDRGRSDTQYFGPGTRLTVL.

CDR3 amino acids: CASSLTVERGEYTDTQYF. Written as DNA, the CDR3 is TGTGCCAGCAGCTTAACCGTAGAGCGGGGGGAATACACAGATACGCAGTATTTT. This rearrangement joins TRBV7-3 to TRBJ2-3; 9 nucleotides agree with TRBD2. CDR1 and CDR2 from the germline V gene are SGHTA and FQGTGA. This CDR3 contains 18 residues. Germline trimming cut 0 bases from V and 2 bases from J; bases unmatched to any gene: 9.

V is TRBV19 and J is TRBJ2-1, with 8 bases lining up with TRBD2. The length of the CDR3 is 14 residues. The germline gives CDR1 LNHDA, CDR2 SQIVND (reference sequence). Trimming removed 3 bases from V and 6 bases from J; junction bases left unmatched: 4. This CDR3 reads CASSMGLEANEQFF. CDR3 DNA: TGTGCCAGTAGTATGGGACTAGAAGCCAATGAGCAGTTCTTC.

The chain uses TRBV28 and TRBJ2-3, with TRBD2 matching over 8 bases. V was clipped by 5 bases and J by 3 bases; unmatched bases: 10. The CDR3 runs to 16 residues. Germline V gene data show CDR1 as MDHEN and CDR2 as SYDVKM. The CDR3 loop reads CASSPITSGGTDTQYF. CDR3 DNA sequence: TGTGCCAGCAGTCCCATTACTAGCGGTGGGACAGATACGCAGTATTTT.

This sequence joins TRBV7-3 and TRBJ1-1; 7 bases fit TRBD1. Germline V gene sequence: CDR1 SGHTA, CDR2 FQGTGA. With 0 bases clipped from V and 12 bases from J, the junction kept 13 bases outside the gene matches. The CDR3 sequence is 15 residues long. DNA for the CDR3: TGTGCCAGCAGCTTAACGAGGAATAGGACAGGAAAAACTTTCTTT. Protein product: CASSLTRNRTGKTFF.

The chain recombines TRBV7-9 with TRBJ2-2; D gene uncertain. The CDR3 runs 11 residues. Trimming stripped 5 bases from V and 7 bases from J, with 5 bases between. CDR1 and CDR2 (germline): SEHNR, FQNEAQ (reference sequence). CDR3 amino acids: CASSPSGELFF. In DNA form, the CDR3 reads TGTGCCAGCAGCCCGAGCGGGGAGCTGTTTTTT.

The CDR3: CASSPLGGGNTIYF. The CDR3 DNA is TGTGCCAGCAGCCCACTGGGGGGAGGAAACACCATATATTTT. The chain uses TRBV7-2 and TRBJ1-3, with D maybe TRBD1 (5 bases). The CDR3 covers 14 residues. Germline V gene sequence: CDR1 SGHTA, CDR2 FQGNSA. Between the trimmed V and J ends, which lost 5 bases and 4 bases, there was a span of 12 bases.

For the CDR3, the DNA is TGTGCCAGCAGTTCAGGGGGCACTAATGAAAAACTGTTTTTT. Amino acid sequence: CASSSGGTNEKLFF. V is TRBV6-5 and J is TRBJ1-4; 8 nucleotides line up with TRBD1. The CDR3 is 14 residues long. Per the germline V gene, CDR1 is MNHEY and CDR2 is SVGAGI. The J segment lost 2 bases and the V segment lost 4 bases, leaving 0 bases of the junction unmatched.

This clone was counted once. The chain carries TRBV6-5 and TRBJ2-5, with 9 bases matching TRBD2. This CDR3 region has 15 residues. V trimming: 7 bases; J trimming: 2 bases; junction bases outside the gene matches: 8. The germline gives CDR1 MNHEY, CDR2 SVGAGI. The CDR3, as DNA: TGTGCCAGCAAGGGTAGCGGGGGTACTCAAGAGACCCAGTACTTC. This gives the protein CASKGSGGTQETQYF.